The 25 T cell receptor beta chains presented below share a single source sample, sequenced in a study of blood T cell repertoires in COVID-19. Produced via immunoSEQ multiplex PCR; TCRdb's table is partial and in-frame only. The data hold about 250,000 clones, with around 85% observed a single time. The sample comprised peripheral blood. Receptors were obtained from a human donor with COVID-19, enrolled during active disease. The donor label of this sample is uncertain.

CDR3 DNA sequence: TGTGCCAGTAGTACCTCTCGGACAGGGGCCTACAATGAGCAGTTCTTC. Translation gives CASSTSRTGAYNEQFF. The chain combines TRBV19 with TRBJ2-1; 9 nucleotides agree with TRBD1. The germline CDR1 and CDR2 sequences are LNHDA and SQIVND (reference sequence). V trimming: 4 bases; J trimming: 2 bases; junction bases outside the gene matches: 6. The length of the CDR3 is 16 residues. Looking up the rest from reference TRBV19 and TRBJ2-1 gives the full variable domain: DGGITQSPKYLFRKEGQNVTLSCEQNLNHDAMYWYRQDPGQGLRLIYYSQIVNDFQKGDIAEGYSVSREKKESFPLTVTSAQKNPTAFYLCASSTSRTGAYNEQFFGPGTRLTVL.

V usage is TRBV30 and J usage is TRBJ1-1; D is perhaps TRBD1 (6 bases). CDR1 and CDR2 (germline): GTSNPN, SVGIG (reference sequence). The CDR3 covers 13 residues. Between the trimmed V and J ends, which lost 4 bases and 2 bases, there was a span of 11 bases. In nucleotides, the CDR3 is TGTGCCTGGACAAGGGGGTCTAACACTGAAGCTTTCTTT. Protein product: CAWTRGSNTEAFF. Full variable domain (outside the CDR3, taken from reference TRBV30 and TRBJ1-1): SQTIHQWPATLVQPVGSPLSLECTVEGTSNPNLYWYRQAAGRGLQLLFYSVGIGQISSEVPQNLSASRPQDRQFILSSKKLLLSDSGFYLCAWTRGSNTEAFFGQGTRLTVV.

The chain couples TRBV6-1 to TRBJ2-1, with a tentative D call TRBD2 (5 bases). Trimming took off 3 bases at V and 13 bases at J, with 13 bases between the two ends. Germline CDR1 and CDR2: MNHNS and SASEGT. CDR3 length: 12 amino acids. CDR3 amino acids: CASSDLVGSQFF. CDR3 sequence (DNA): TGTGCCAGCAGTGATCTGGTGGGGAGCCAGTTCTTC.

The CDR3 protein is CASSFSGSRAGETQYF. CDR3 bases: TGTGCCAGCAGCTTCTCCGGGAGCCGGGCAGGGGAGACCCAGTACTTC. The rearrangement links TRBV11-1 to TRBJ2-5; perhaps TRBD2 as D (6 bases). The CDR3 contains 16 residues. Trimming took 3 bases from V and 5 from J, leaving 19 bases between them. Per germline, CDR1 SGHAT and CDR2 FQDESV (reference sequence).

The CDR3 is CASSPLPRRLAGGIYEQYF. DNA for the CDR3: TGTGCCAGCAGTCCCCTCCCTCGTCGTTTAGCGGGAGGGATCTACGAGCAGTACTTC. The chain couples TRBV6-6 to TRBJ2-7; 11 nucleotides align to TRBD2. The germline V gene encodes CDR1 MNHNY and CDR2 SVGAGI (reference sequence). This CDR3 is built from 19 residues. After removal of 5 bases from V and 3 bases from J, the junction contained 18 bases not matched to a gene.

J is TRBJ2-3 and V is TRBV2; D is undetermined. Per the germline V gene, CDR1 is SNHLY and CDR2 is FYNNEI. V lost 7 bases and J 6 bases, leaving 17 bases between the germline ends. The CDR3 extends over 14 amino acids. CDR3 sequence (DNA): TGTGCCAGCACCGCAAATAGTGTCGGGGATACGCAGTATTTT. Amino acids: CASTANSVGDTQYF. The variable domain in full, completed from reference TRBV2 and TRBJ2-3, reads EPEVTQTPSHQVTQMGQEVILRCVPISNHLYFYWYRQILGQKVEFLVSFYNNEISEKSEIFDDQFSVERPDGSNFTLKIRSTKLEDSAMYFCASTANSVGDTQYFGPGTRLTVL.

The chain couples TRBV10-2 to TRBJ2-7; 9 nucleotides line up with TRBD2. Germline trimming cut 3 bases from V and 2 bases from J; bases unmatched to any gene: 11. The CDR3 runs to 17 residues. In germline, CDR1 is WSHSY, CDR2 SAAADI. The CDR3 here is CASSDPGGRGRAYEQYF. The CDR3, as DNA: TGCGCCAGCAGTGACCCTGGCGGGAGGGGAAGGGCCTACGAGCAGTACTTC.

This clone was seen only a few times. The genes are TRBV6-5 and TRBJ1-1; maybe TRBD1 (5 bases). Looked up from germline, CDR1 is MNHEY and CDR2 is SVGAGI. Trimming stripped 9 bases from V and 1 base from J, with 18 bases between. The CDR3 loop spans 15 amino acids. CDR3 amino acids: CASRGQAGGNTEAFF. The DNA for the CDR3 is TGTGCCAGTCGCGGGCAGGCGGGGGGGAACACTGAAGCTTTCTTT.

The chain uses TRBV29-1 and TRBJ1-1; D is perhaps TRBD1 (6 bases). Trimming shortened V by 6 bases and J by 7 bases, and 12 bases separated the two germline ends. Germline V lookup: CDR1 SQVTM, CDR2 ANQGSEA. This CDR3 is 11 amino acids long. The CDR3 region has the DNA TGCAGCGTCCGAAGGGGGAGTGAAGCTTTCTTT. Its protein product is CSVRRGSEAFF.

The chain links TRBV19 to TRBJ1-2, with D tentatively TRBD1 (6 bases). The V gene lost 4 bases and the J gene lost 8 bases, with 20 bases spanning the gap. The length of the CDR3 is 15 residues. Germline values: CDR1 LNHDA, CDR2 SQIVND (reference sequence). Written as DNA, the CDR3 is TGTGCCAGTAGTAACCATCCTACAGGGATTGAGGGCTACACCTTC. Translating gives CASSNHPTGIEGYTF.

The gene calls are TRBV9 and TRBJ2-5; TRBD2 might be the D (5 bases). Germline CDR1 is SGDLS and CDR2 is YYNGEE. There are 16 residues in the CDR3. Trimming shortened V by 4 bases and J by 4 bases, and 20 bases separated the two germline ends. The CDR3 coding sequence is TGTGCCAGCAGCCCAACTCCAGCGGCCCGGGGAGAGACCCAGTACTTC. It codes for CASSPTPAARGETQYF.

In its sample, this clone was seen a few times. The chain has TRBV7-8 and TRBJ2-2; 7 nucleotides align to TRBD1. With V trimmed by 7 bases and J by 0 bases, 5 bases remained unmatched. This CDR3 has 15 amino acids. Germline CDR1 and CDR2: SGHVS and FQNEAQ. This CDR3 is CASIPQGANTGELFF. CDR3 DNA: TGTGCCAGCATCCCTCAGGGGGCGAACACCGGGGAGCTGTTTTTT.

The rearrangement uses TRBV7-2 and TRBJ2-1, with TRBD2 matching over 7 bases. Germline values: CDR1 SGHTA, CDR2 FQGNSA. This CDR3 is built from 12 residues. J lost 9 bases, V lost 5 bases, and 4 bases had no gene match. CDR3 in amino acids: CASSLSSGEQFF. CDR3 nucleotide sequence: TGTGCCAGCAGCCTCTCTAGCGGTGAGCAGTTCTTC.

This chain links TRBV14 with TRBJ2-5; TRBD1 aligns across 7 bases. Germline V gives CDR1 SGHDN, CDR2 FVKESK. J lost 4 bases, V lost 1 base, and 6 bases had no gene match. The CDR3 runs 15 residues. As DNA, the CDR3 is TGTGCCAGCAGCCAAGCCCCGACAGGGCCAGAGACCCAGTACTTC. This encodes CASSQAPTGPETQYF.

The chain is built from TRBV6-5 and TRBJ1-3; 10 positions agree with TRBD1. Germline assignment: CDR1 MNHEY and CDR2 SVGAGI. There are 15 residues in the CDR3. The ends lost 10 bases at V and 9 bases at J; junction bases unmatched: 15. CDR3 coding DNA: TGTGCCATAGCGACAGGGGGCTATACTCGGGGCACCATATATTTT. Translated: CAIATGGYTRGTIYF.

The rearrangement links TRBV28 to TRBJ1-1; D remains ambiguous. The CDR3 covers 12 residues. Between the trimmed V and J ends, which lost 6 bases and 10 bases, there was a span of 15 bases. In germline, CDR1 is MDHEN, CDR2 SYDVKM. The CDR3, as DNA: TGTGCCAGCAGCATTTTGTCGGCGGCAGCTTTCTTT. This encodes CASSILSAAAFF.

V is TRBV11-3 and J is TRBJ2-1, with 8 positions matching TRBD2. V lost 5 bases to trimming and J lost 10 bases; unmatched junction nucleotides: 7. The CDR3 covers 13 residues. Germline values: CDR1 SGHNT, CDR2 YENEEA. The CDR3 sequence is CASSVSRGGEQFF. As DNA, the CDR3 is TGTGCCAGCAGCGTTTCCCGGGGGGGAGAGCAGTTCTTC.

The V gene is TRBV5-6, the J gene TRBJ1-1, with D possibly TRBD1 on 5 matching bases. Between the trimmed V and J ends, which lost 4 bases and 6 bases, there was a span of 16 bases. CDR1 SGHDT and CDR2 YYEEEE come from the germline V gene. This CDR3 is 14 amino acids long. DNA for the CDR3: TGTGCCAGCAGCCCCACGGGAGGGGTCCCTGAAGCTTTCTTT. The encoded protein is CASSPTGGVPEAFF.

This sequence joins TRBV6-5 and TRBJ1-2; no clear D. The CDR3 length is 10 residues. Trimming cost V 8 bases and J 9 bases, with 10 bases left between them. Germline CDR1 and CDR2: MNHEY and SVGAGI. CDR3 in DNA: TGTGCCAGCCTTGGACTAAGCTACACCTTC. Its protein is CASLGLSYTF.

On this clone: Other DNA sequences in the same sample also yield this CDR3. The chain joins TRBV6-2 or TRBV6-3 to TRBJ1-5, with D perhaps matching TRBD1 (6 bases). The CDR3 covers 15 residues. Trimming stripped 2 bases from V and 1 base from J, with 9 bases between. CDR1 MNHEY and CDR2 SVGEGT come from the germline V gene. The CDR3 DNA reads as TGTGCCAGCAGTTACCCCCAGGGGAGCAATCAGCCCCAGCATTTT. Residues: CASSYPQGSNQPQHF.

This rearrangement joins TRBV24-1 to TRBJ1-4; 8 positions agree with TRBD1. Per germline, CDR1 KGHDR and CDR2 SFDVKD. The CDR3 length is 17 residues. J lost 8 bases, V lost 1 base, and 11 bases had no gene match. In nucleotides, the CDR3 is TGTGCCACCAGTGATTTACCCAGGGGGCGGCTGGGGGAAAAACTGTTTTTT. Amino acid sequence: CATSDLPRGRLGEKLFF.

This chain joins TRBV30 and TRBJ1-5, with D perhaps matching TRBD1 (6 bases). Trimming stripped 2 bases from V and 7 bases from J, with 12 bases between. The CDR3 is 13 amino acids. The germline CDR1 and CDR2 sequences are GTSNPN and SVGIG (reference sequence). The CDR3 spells CAWSRTAQQPQHF. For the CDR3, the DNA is TGTGCCTGGAGTCGGACAGCGCAACAGCCCCAGCATTTT.

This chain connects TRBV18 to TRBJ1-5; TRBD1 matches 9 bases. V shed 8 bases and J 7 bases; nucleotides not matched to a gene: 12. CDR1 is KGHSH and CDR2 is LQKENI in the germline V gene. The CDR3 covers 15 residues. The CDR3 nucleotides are TGTGCCAGCGCACAAGGACAGGGGAGCAGGCAGCCCCAGCATTTT. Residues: CASAQGQGSRQPQHF.

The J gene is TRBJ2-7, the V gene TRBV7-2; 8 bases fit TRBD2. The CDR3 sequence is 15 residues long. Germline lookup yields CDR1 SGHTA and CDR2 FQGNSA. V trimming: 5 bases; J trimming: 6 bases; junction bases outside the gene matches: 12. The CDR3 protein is CASSPQTSAVGEQYF. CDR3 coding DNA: TGTGCCAGCAGCCCGCAGACTAGCGCTGTTGGCGAGCAGTACTTC.

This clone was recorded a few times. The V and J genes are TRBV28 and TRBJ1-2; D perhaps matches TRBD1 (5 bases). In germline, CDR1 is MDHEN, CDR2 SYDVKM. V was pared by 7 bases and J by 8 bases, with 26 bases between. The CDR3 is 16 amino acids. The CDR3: CASTRYGTGGAKGYTF. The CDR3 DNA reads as TGTGCCAGCACTAGGTACGGGACGGGAGGGGCAAAGGGCTACACCTTC.